Listed here is a single T cell receptor beta chain. Antigen specificity is unknown. These data belong to a study of cytomegalovirus exposure and HLA in healthy donors. General study results and limits: Presence/absence analyses took donor sequencing depth as roughly uniform. Later genetic work tied a missense DCLRE1C variant to beta-chain V and J trimming. The HLA-A and HLA-B alleles of most subjects were reportedly predicted accurately from TCR beta sequences.

PCR employed 60 Vbeta and 13 Jbeta primers. The assay was immunoSEQ multiplex PCR, and TCRdb's table has in-frame clones only and misses some. In the table there are some 190,000 clones, about three quarters of which are singletons. This CDR3 is built from 17 residues. The germline V gene has CDR1 LGHNA and CDR2 YSLEER. With 4 bases clipped from V and 2 bases from J, the junction kept 11 bases outside the gene matches. While unrecorded immune exposures were likely, the donors were nominally healthy when sampled. The sequence was collected from a young man in good health and CMV-seronegative. The material sequenced was PBMCs. V gene TRBV4-3 combines with J gene TRBJ2-3; TRBD2 agrees at 8 bases. CDR3 in amino acids: CASSRVLAGALTDTQYF. CDR3 in DNA: TGCGCCAGCAGCCGAGTTCTAGCGGGCGCACTCACAGATACGCAGTATTTT.